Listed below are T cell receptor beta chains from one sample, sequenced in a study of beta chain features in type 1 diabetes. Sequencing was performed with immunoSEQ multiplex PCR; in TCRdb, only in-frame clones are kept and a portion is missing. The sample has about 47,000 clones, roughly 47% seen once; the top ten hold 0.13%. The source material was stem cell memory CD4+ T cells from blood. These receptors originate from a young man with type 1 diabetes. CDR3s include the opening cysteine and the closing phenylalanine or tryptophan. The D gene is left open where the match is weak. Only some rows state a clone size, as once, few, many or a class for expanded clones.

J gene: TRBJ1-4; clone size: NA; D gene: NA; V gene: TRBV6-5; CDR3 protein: CASSPGAVAGKLFF; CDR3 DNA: TGTGCCAGCAGTCCTGGGGCGGTAGCTGGAAAACTGTTTTTT
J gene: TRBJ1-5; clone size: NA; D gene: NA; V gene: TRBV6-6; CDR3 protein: CASSYRGLNQPQHF; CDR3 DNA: TGTGCCAGCAGTTACAGGGGGTTAAATCAGCCCCAGCATTTT
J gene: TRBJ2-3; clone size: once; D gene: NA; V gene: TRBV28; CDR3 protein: CASSRPLAPDTQYF; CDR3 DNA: TGTGCCAGCAGCCGCCCCCTAGCACCGGATACGCAGTATTTT
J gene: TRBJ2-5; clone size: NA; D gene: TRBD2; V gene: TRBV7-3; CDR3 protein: CASSFSGTGETQYF; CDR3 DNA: TGTGCCAGCAGCTTTAGCGGGACCGGAGAGACCCAGTACTTC
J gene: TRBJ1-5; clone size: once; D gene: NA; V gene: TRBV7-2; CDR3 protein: CASSLVGDNNQPQHF; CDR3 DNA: TGTGCCAGCAGCTTAGTGGGGGACAACAATCAGCCCCAGCATTTT
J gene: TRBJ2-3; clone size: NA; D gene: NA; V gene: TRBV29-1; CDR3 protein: CSGITGTRTDTQYF; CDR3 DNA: TGCAGCGGGATCACCGGGACACGCACAGATACGCAGTATTTT
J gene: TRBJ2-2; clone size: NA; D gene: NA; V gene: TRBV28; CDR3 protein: CASSQGLQGTGELFF; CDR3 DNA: TGTGCCAGCAGTCAAGGATTACAGGGAACCGGGGAGCTGTTTTTT
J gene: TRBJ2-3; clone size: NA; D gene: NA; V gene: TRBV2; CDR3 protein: CASSERFSTDTQYF; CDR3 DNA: TGTGCCAGCAGTGAACGGTTTAGCACAGATACGCAGTATTTT
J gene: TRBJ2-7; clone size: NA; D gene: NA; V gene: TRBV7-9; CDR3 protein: CASSRTPYEQYF; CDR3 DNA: TGTGCCAGCAGCCGGACACCCTACGAGCAGTACTTC
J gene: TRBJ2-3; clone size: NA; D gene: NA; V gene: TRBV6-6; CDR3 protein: CATGRFWNTQYF; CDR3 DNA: TGTGCCACCGGCAGGTTCTGGAATACGCAGTATTTT
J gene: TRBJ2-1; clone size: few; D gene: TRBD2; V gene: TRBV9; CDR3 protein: CASSEASGPSYNEQFF; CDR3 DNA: TGTGCCAGCAGCGAGGCTAGCGGTCCATCCTACAATGAGCAGTTCTTC
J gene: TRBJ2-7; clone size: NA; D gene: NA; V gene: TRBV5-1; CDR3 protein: CASSLGGREQYF; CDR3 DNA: TGCGCCAGCAGCTTGGGCGGCCGGGAGCAGTACTTC
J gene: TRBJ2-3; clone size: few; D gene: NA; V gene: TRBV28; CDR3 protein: CATRPPGDTQYF; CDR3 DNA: TGTGCCACCCGCCCCCCGGGGGATACGCAGTATTTT
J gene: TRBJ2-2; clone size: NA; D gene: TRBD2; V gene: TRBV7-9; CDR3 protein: CASSSLAGLTGELFF; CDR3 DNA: TGTGCCAGCAGCAGCCTAGCGGGACTCACCGGGGAGCTGTTTTTT
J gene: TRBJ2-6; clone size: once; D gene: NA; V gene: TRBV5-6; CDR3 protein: CASSPDAGSGANVLTF; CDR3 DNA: TGTGCCAGCAGCCCGGACGCGGGGTCTGGGGCCAACGTCCTGACTTTC
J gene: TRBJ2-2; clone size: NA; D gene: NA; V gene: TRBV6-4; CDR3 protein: CASKVDRASPGELFF; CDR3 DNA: TGTGCCAGCAAGGTGGACAGAGCTAGCCCGGGGGAGCTGTTTTTT
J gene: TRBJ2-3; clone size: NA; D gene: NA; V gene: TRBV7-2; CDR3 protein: CASSLSGDTQYF; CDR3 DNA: TGTGCCAGCAGCTTATCGGGAGATACGCAGTATTTT
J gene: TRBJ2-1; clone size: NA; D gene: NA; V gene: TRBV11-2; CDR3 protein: CASSATTSYNEQFF; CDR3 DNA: TGTGCCAGCAGCGCAACCACTAGCTACAATGAGCAGTTCTTC
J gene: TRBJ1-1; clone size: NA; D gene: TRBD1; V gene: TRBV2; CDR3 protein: CASDREYAEAFF; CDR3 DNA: TGTGCCAGCGACAGGGAGTATGCTGAAGCTTTCTTT
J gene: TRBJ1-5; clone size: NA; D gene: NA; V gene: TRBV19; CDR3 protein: CASSNPKGYSNQPQHF; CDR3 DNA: TGTGCCAGTAGTAACCCTAAGGGGTATAGCAATCAGCCCCAGCATTTT